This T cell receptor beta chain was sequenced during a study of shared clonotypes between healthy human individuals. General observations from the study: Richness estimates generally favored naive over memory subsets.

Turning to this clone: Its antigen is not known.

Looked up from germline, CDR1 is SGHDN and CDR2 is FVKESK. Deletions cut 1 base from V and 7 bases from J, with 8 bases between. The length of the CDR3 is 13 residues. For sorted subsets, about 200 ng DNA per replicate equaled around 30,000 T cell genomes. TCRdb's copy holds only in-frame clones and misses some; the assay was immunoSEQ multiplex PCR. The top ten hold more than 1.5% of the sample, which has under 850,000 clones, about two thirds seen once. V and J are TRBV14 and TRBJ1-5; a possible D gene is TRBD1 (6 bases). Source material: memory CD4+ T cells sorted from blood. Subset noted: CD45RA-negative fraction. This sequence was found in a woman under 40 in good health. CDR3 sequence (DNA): TGTGCCAGCAGCCAAGTACAGGGACAGCCCCAGCATTTT. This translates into CASSQVQGQPQHF.